This T cell receptor beta chain emerged from a study of CD8+CD57+ T cells in acquired aplastic anemia. Study overall: Average DNA yield from sorted CD4+ and CD8+ cells was around 3.2 ug.

Germline loops: CDR1 SEHNR, CDR2 FQNEAQ (reference sequence). CDR3 size: 15 residues. Losses at the gene ends were 4 bases for V and 6 bases for J; bases not matched to a gene: 7. The authors sequenced patients whose flow cytometry had shown CD8+CD57+ cell expansion. The diagnosis in all patients was severe acquired aplastic anemia. Both TCR beta VDJ combination and CDR3 sequence profiling were carried out. Genomic DNA was the template for this profiling. TCRdb called the reads again in MiXCR, with one record for every CDR3 protein. This table holds roughly 290,000 distinct CDR3 sequences, 50% to 65% found once.

The sequenced material came from sorted CD4+, CD8+, or CD8+CD57+ T cells (not recorded which) from PBMCs. The rearrangement joins TRBV7-9 to TRBJ2-7, with 12 bases identical to TRBD1. The receptor was isolated from a human donor with aplastic anemia. The CDR3 nucleotides read TGTGCCAGCAGCTACCCGGGACAGGGGGCTTCCGAGCAGTACTTC. It translates to CASSYPGQGASEQYF.